This is a list of T cell receptor beta chains from one sample in a study of shared T cell receptors in the human thymus. Libraries were prepared by immunoSEQ multiplex PCR; TCRdb keeps only in-frame clonotypes and omits some of them. The table records approximately 400,000 clones, more than 85% of them present only once. Material for sequencing was thymocytes. Receptors originate from a human donor. Both conserved end residues are part of each CDR3. A D gene is named only where the DNA matches it firmly. Clone sizes are given selectively: once, few, many, or a class where the clone is expanded.

clone_size	d_call	v_call	j_call	cdr3_aa	cdr3_nt
NA	TRBD1	TRBV27	TRBJ2-7	CASSLATGRRDEQYF	TGTGCCAGCAGTTTGGCGACAGGGCGTCGGGACGAGCAGTACTTC
NA	TRBD1	TRBV7-2	TRBJ2-7	CASSLAKKTGSPYEQYF	TGTGCCAGCAGCTTAGCGAAGAAGACAGGGTCGCCCTACGAGCAGTACTTC
NA	TRBD2	TRBV7-3	TRBJ2-7	CASSLKGSGRARNEQYF	TGTGCCAGCAGCTTAAAGGGTAGCGGGAGGGCCCGCAACGAGCAGTACTTC
NA	TRBD1	TRBV19	TRBJ1-2	CASSTEGQMNYGYTF	TGTGCCAGTAGTACTGAGGGACAGATGAACTATGGCTACACCTTC
NA	NA	TRBV14	TRBJ1-1	CASSQGHVRRAFF	TGTGCCAGCAGCCAAGGTCACGTCAGGAGGGCTTTCTTT
NA	NA	TRBV19	TRBJ2-3	CASSKGTTDTQYF	TGTGCCAGTAGTAAAGGTACCACAGATACGCAGTATTTT
NA	NA	TRBV2	TRBJ1-5	CASSEGIMGGNQPQHF	TGTGCCAGCAGTGAGGGTATAATGGGTGGCAATCAGCCCCAGCATTTT
NA	TRBD1	TRBV29-1	TRBJ1-5	CSVSDRGLNQPQHF	TGCAGCGTGTCTGACAGGGGGCTTAATCAGCCCCAGCATTTT
NA	TRBD2	TRBV19	TRBJ2-1	CASSTRRPGLADNEQFF	TGTGCCAGTAGTACTCGACGCCCGGGACTAGCGGACAATGAGCAGTTCTTC
NA	NA	TRBV28	TRBJ1-6	CASSLRGGNSPLHF	TGTGCCAGCAGTTTAAGAGGAGGGAATTCACCCCTCCACTTT
NA	NA	TRBV10-3	TRBJ1-2	CAISPLLGKLGNYGYTF	TGTGCCATCAGTCCCCTTTTGGGGAAATTGGGGAACTATGGCTACACCTTC
once	TRBD2	TRBV28	TRBJ2-5	CASSFLIDGLAGVEETQYF	TGTGCCAGCAGTTTCCTCATAGACGGACTAGCGGGAGTGGAAGAGACCCAGTACTTC
once	TRBD2	TRBV7-2	TRBJ2-2	CASRSTSGRVNTGELFF	TGTGCCAGCAGATCGACTAGCGGGAGGGTGAACACCGGGGAGCTGTTTTTT
once	NA	TRBV27	TRBJ2-2	CASSLVDDTGELFF	TGTGCCAGCAGTTTGGTGGATGACACCGGGGAGCTGTTTTTT
NA	TRBD1	TRBV2	TRBJ2-1	CASIEQGLETLYNEQFF	TGTGCCAGCATAGAACAGGGGCTAGAGACCCTCTACAATGAGCAGTTCTTC
NA	TRBD2	TRBV4-1	TRBJ2-1	CASSQRSLSGRALFWGNEQFF	TGCGCCAGCAGCCAACGGTCCCTTAGCGGGAGGGCCCTCTTTTGGGGGAATGAGCAGTTCTTC
NA	NA	TRBV27	TRBJ2-7	CASSPLRPGHKFSYEQYF	TGTGCCAGCAGCCCCCTGCGACCGGGACACAAATTCTCCTACGAGCAGTACTTC
once	NA	TRBV5-1	TRBJ2-3	CASSCRLSDTQYF	TGCGCCAGCAGCTGCAGACTGTCAGATACGCAGTATTTT
NA	TRBD2	TRBV15	TRBJ2-6	CATSRATLTSGRPGANVLTF	TGTGCCACCAGCAGAGCGACCCTGACTAGCGGGAGACCTGGGGCCAACGTCCTGACTTTC
NA	NA	TRBV18	TRBJ1-4	CASSPLGEKLFF	TGTGCCAGCTCACCCCTGGGAGAAAAACTGTTTTTT